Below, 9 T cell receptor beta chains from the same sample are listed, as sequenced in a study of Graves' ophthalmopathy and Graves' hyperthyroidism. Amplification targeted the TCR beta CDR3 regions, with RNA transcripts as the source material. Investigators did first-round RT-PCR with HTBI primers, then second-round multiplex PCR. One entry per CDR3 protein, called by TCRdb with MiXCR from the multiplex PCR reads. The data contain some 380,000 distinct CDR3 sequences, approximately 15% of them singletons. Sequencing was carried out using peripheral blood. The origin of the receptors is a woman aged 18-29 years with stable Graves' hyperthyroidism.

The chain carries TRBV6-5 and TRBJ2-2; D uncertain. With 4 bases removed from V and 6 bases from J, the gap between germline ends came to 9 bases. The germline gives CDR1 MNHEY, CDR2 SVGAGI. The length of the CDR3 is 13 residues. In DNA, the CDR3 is TGTGCCAGCAGTTCGGGCTTCCCCGGGGAGCTGTTTTTT. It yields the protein CASSSGFPGELFF.

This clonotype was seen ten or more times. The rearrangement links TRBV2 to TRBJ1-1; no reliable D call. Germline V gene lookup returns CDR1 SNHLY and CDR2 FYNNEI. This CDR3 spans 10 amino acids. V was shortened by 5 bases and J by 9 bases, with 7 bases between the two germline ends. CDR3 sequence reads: CASSRLQAFF. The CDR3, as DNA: TGTGCCAGCAGTCGGCTCCAAGCTTTCTTT.

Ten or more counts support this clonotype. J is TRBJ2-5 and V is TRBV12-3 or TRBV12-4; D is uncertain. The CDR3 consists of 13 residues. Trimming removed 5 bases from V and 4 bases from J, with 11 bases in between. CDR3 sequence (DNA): TGTGCCAGCAGTCCTCAATTACTAGAGACCCAGTACTTC. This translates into CASSPQLLETQYF.

The CDR3 is CASRVGGYQPQHF. In DNA, the CDR3 is TGTGCCAGCAGGGTCGGGGGATATCAGCCCCAGCATTTT. The V call is TRBV9, the J call TRBJ1-5; D is possibly TRBD1 (5 bases). This CDR3 is 13 amino acids long. Germline CDR1 is SGDLS and CDR2 is YYNGEE. Between the trimmed V and J ends, which lost 5 bases and 5 bases, there was a span of 11 bases.

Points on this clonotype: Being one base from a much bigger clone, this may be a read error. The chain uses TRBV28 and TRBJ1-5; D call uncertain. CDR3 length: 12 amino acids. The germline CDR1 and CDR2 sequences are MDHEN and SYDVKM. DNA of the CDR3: TGTGCCAGCAGCCCCCCCAGGCAGCCCCAGCAGTTT. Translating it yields CASSPPRQPQQF.

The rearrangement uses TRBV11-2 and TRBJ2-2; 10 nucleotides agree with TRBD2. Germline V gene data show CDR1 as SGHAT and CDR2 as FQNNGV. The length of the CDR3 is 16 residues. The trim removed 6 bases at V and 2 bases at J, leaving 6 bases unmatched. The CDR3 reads CASRHGLADNTGELFF. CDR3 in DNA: TGTGCCAGCAGGCACGGACTAGCGGACAACACCGGGGAGCTGTTTTTT. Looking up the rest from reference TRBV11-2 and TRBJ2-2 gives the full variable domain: EAGVAQSPRYKIIEKRQSVAFWCNPISGHATLYWYQQILGQGPKLLIQFQNNGVVDDSQLPKDRFSAERLKGVDSTLKIQPAKLEDSAVYLCASRHGLADNTGELFFGEGSRLTVL.

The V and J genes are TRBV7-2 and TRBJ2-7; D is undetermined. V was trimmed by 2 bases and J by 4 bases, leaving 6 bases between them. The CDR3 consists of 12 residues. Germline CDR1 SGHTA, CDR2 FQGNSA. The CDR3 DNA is TGTGCCAGCAGCTTATTACGGTACGAGCAGTACTTC. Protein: CASSLLRYEQYF. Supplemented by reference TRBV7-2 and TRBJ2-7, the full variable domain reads GAGVSQSPSNKVTEKGKDVELRCDPISGHTALYWYRQSLGQGLEFLIYFQGNSAPDKSGLPSDRFSAERTGGSVSTLTIQRTQQEDSAVYLCASSLLRYEQYFGPGTRLTVT.

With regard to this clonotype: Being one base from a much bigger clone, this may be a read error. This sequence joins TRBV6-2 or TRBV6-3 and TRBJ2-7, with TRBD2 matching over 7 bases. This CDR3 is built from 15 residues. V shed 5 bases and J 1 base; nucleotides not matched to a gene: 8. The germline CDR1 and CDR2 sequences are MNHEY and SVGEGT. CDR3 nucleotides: TGTGCCAGCAGTCACCCTAGCGGTAATTCCTACGAGCAGTACTTC. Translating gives CASSHPSGNSYEQYF.

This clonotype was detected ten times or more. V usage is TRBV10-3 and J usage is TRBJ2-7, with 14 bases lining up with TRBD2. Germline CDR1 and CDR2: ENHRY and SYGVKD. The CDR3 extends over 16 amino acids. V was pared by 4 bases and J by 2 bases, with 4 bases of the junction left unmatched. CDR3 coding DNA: TGTGCCATCAGTGCCTCGACTAGCGGGGGGGCCTACGAGCAGTACTTC. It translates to CAISASTSGGAYEQYF.